Detailed here is one T cell receptor beta chain. This record comes from a study of long-term antiretroviral therapy in people with HIV. V trimming: 0 bases; J trimming: 9 bases; junction bases outside the gene matches: 9. This CDR3 spans 15 amino acids. Germline CDR1 SGHRS, CDR2 YFSETQ. This was the immunoSEQ v3.0 assay at survey level. Generated by immunoSEQ multiplex PCR, the TCRdb table keeps only in-frame clones and is missing some. The repertoire holds over 30,000 clones, with about 76% as singletons. The chain links TRBV5-1 to TRBJ2-5, with TRBD2 identical over 9 bases. The sample was unsorted PBMCs, taken 1.9 years after starting antiretroviral therapy. This sequence was found in a man between 18 and 29 years old with HIV. CDR3 in DNA: TGCGCCAGCAGCTTGGCGGCTAGCGGGACGGGGGCCCAGTACTTC. Its translation is CASSLAASGTGAQYF. The whole variable domain, remainder taken from reference TRBV5-1 and TRBJ2-5, is KAGVTQTPRYLIKTRGQQVTLSCSPISGHRSVSWYQQTPGQGLQFLFEYFSETQRNKGNFPGRFSGRQFSNSRSEMNVSTLELGDSALYLCASSLAASGTGAQYFGPGTRLLVL.